The sequence of this T cell receptor beta chain was determined in a study of T cells in Graves' hyperthyroidism and ophthalmopathy. Uncontrolled infection, other autoimmune disease, pregnancy or lactation barred patients from enrollment. For the diagnoses, clinical symptoms, serum thyroxine and TRAb, thyroid ultrasound and orbital computed tomography were used. Out of more than 8 ml of fresh peripheral blood came the PBMCs. This clonotype has ten or more counts. Its matching antigen is unknown. Findings and caveats of the study: Blood also held most thyroid clonotypes expanded beyond 0.001.

With 4 bases clipped from V and 2 bases from J, the junction kept 6 bases outside the gene matches. The CDR3 contains 14 residues. Germline V gives CDR1 SGHRS, CDR2 YFSETQ. RNA transcripts yielded amplified TCR beta CDR3 regions. A set of HTBI primers served as the primers for a first-round RT-PCR of the TCR CDR3. TCRdb re-analysed the multiplex PCR reads in MiXCR, keeping a single row per CDR3 protein. The data contain around 570,000 distinct CDR3 sequences, about 20% of them singletons. V gene TRBV5-1 combines with J gene TRBJ2-7; 7 bases are a match to TRBD1. This TCR was recovered from a man in his forties or fifties with Graves' ophthalmopathy. Material for sequencing was blood. For the CDR3, the DNA is TGCGCCAGCAGCGGGGACAGCCAGACCTACGAGCAGTACTTC. It specifies CASSGDSQTYEQYF.